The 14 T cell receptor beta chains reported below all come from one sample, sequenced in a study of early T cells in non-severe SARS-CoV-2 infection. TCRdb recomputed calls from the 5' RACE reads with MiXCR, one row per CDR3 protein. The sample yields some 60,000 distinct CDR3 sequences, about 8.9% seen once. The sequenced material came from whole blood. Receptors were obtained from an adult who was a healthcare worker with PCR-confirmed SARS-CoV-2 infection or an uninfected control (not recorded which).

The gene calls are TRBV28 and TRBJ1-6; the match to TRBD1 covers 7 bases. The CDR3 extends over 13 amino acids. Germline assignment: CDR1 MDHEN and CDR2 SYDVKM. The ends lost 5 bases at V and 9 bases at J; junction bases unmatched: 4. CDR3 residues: CASSGGGFSPLHF. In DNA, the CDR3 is TGTGCCAGCAGTGGAGGGGGCTTTTCACCCCTCCACTTT. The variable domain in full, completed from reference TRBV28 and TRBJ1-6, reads DVKVTQSSRYLVKRTGEKVFLECVQDMDHENMFWYRQDPGLGLRLIYFSYDVKMKEKGDIPEGYSVSREKKERFSLILESASTNQTSMYLCASSGGGFSPLHFGNGTRLTVT.

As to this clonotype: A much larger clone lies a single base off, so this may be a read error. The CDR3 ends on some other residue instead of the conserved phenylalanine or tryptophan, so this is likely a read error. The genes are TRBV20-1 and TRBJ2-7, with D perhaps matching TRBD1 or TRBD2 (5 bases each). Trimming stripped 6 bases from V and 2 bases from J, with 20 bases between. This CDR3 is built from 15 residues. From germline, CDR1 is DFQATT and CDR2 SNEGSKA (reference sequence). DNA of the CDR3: TGCAGTGCCAACCGGGGACCACTAAATACCTACGAGCAGTACTCC. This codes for CSANRGPLNTYEQYS.

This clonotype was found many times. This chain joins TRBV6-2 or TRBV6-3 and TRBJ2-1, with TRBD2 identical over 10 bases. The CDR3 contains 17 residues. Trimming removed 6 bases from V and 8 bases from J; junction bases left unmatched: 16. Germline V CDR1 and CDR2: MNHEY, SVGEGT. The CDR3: CASSPGGIAGGGYEQFF. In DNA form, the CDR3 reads TGTGCCAGCAGCCCAGGAGGGATAGCGGGAGGCGGCTATGAGCAGTTCTTC.

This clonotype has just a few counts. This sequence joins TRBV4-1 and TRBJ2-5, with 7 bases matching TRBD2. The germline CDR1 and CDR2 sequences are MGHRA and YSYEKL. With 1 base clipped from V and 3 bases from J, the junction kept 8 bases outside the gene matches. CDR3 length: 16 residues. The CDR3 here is CASSQVGLAGEETQYF. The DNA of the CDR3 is TGCGCCAGCAGCCAAGTTGGGTTGGCGGGAGAAGAGACCCAGTACTTC.

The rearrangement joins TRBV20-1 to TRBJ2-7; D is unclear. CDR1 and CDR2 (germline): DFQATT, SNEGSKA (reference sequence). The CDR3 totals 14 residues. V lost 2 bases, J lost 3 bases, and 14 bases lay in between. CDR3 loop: CSARSLSSNYEQYF. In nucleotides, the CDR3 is TGCAGTGCTAGATCCTTATCATCGAACTACGAGCAGTACTTC.

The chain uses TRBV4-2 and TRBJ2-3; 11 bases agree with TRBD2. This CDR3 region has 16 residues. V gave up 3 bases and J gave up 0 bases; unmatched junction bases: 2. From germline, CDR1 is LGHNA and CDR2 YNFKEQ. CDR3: CASSHRTSGSTDTQYF. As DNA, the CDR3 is TGTGCCAGCAGCCACCGGACTAGCGGGAGCACAGATACGCAGTATTTT.

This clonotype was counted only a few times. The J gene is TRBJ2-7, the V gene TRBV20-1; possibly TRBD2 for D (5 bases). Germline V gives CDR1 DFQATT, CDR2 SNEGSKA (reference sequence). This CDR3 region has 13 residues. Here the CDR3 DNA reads TGCAGGGCGACGGGTGGGAGCTCCTACGAGCAGTACTTC. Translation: CRATGGSSYEQYF.

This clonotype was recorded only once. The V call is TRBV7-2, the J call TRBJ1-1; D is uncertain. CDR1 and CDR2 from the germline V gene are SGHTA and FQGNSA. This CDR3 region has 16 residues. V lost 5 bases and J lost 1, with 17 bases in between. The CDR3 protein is CASSPRRGSSNTEAFF. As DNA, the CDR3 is TGTGCCAGCAGCCCTCGTAGAGGCTCTTCGAACACTGAAGCTTTCTTT.

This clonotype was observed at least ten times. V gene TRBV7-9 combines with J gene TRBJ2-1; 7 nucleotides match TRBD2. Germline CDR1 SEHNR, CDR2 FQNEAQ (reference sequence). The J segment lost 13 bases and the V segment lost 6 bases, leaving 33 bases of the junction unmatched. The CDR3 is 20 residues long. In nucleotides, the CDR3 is TGTGCCAGCAGACCCCGGGCCCAGAGAGGTGCAAGCCTGGCGGGAGCCGAACAGTTCTTC. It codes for CASRPRAQRGASLAGAEQFF.

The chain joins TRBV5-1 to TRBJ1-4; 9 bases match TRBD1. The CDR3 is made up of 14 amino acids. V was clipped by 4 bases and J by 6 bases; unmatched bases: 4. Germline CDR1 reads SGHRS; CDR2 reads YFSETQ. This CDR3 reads CASSTGQGDEKLFF. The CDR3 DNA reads TGCGCCAGCAGCACGGGACAGGGCGATGAAAAACTGTTTTTT.

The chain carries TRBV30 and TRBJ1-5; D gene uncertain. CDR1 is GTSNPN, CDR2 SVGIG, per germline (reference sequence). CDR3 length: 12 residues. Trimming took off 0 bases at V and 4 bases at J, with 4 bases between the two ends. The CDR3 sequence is CAWSVRNQPQHF. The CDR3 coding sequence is TGTGCCTGGAGTGTACGAAATCAGCCCCAGCATTTT. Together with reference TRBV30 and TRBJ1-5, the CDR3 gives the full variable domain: SQTIHQWPATLVQPVGSPLSLECTVEGTSNPNLYWYRQAAGRGLQLLFYSVGIGQISSEVPQNLSASRPQDRQFILSSKKLLLSDSGFYLCAWSVRNQPQHFGDGTRLSIL.

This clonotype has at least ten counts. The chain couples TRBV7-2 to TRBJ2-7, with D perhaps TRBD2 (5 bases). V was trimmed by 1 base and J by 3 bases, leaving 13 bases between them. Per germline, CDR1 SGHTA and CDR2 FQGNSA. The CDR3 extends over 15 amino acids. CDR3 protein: CASSLEGAGVYEQYF. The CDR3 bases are TGTGCCAGCAGCTTAGAGGGAGCTGGGGTCTACGAGCAGTACTTC. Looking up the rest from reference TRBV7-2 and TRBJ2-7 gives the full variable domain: GAGVSQSPSNKVTEKGKDVELRCDPISGHTALYWYRQSLGQGLEFLIYFQGNSAPDKSGLPSDRFSAERTGGSVSTLTIQRTQQEDSAVYLCASSLEGAGVYEQYFGPGTRLTVT.

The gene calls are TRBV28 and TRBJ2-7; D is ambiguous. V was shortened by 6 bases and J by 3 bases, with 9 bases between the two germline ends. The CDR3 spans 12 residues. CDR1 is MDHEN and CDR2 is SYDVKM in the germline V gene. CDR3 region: CASSSGYYEQYF. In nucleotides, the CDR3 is TGTGCCAGCAGCTCGGGCTACTACGAGCAGTACTTC.

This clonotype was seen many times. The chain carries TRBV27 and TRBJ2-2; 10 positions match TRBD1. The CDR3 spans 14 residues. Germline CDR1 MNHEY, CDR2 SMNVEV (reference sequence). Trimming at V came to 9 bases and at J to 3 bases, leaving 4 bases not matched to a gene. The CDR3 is CASGTGADTGELFF. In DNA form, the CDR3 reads TGTGCCAGTGGGACAGGGGCCGACACCGGGGAGCTGTTTTTT.